The following is a TCR beta chain sequence with its context. This entry comes from a study of T cell responses to AZD1222 COVID-19 vaccine. TCRdb's copy holds only in-frame clones and misses some; the assay was immunoSEQ multiplex PCR. This table has some 180,000 clones, about 93% appearing once. This CDR3 region has 14 residues. The ends were cut back, 1 base at V and 2 bases at J, with 8 bases in the middle. Germline CDR1 and CDR2: MNHEY and SVGEGT. The gene calls are TRBV6-2 or TRBV6-3 and TRBJ1-1; no clear D. The receptor was derived from an adult who received the AZD1222 COVID-19 vaccine. The material sequenced was peripheral blood, taken 28 days after the second AZD1222 dose. CDR3 loop: CASSYWRENTEAFF. CDR3 nucleotides: TGTGCCAGCAGTTACTGGAGGGAAAACACTGAAGCTTTCTTT.